The T cell receptor (beta chain) under discussion was sequenced for a study of cytomegalovirus exposure and HLA in healthy donors. Study in general: Genotyping showed roughly 86% of a few hundred donors falling in the Caucasian-associated ancestry cluster.

The CDR3 covers 13 residues. Germline values: CDR1 KGHSH, CDR2 LQKENI. The trim removed 2 bases at V and 7 bases at J, leaving 5 bases unmatched. As to this clone: Its target is not known.

PCR amplification relied on 60 Vbeta primers (plus 13 Jbeta primers). Repertoires were generated with immunoSEQ multiplex PCR, while TCRdb's copy carries only in-frame clones and drops some. The clone table shows 140,000 to 150,000 clones, with the ten largest holding approximately 1%. General observations from the study: According to the study, around 180 TCR beta chains were cytomegalovirus-associated. Specific recognition of CMV antigens was confirmed in vitro for a few chains (all CMV-associated). Later analysis indicated greater clonal expansion among HLA-associated TCR beta chains than among equally common other chains.

The sequence was collected from a male donor in good health and CMV-seronegative. Sequencing input: PBMCs. V and J are TRBV18 and TRBJ2-7, with 7 nucleotides matching TRBD2. CDR3 loop: CASSPGTSEEQYF. DNA for the CDR3: TGTGCCAGCTCACCAGGTACTAGCGAAGAGCAGTACTTC.